This T cell receptor beta chain was captured by sequencing in a study of T cells of healthy individuals. In germline, CDR1 is MDHEN, CDR2 SYDVKM. V was trimmed by 0 bases and J by 1 base, leaving 9 bases between them. This CDR3 has 15 residues. TCRdb re-derived calls from the 5' RACE reads in MiXCR, one entry per CDR3 protein. The sample lists approximately 89,000 distinct CDR3 sequences, 4% to 5.5% occurring once. The TCR originated in a female donor in good health. The V and J genes are TRBV28 and TRBJ1-1, with D unresolved. CDR3 loop: CASSLWTQENTEAFF. The DNA of the CDR3 is TGTGCCAGCAGTTTATGGACCCAGGAGAACACTGAAGCTTTCTTT.